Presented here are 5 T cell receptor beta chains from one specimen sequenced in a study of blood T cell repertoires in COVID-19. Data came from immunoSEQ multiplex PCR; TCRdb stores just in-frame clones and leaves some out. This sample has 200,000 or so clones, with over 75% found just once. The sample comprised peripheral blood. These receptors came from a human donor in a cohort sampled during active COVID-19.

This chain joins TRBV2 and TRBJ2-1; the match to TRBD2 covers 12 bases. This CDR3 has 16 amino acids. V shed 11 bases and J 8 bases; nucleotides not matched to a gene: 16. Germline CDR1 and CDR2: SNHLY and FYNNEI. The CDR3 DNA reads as TGTGCCGCCTCCGCTGGAGGCCTAGCGGGAGGGTATGAGCAGTTCTTC. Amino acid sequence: CAASAGGLAGGYEQFF.

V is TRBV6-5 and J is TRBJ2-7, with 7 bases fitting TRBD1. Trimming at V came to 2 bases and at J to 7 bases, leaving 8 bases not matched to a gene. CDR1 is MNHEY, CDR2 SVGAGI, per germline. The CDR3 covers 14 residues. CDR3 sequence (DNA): TGTGCCAGCAGTTACGGGGCAGGGACAGCGGAGCAGTACTTC. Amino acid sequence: CASSYGAGTAEQYF.

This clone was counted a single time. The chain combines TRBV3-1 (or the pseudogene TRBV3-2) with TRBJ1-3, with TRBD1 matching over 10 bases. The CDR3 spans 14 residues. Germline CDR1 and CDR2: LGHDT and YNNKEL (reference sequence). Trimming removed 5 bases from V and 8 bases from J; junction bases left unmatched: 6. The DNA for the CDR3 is TGTGCCAGCAGCTCCCGGGACAGGGGATACACCATATATTTT. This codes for CASSSRDRGYTIYF.

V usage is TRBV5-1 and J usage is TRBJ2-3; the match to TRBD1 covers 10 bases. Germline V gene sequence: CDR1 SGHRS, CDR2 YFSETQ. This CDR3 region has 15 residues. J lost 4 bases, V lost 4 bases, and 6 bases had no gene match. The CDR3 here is CASSRGTGEADTQYF. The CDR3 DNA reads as TGCGCCAGCAGCCGTGGGACAGGGGAGGCAGATACGCAGTATTTT. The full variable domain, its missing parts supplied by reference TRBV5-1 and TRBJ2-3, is KAGVTQTPRYLIKTRGQQVTLSCSPISGHRSVSWYQQTPGQGLQFLFEYFSETQRNKGNFPGRFSGRQFSNSRSEMNVSTLELGDSALYLCASSRGTGEADTQYFGPGTRLTVL.

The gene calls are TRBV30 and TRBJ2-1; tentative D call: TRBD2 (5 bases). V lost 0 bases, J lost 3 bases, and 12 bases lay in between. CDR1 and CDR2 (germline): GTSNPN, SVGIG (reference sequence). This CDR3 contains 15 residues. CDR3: CAWSVVGAVYNEQFF. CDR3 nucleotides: TGTGCCTGGAGTGTCGTGGGAGCCGTCTACAATGAGCAGTTCTTC.